This entry lists 29 T cell receptor beta chains sequenced from one sample in a study of T cells in localized non-small cell lung cancer. Clones were read by immunoSEQ multiplex PCR, and TCRdb kept only the in-frame ones, dropping some. The profile shows fewer than 15,000 clones, 28% of them singletons. Source: lung tumor tissue, taken before any cancer treatment. The source is an older female donor with stage I lung adenocarcinoma.

This clone was recorded a few times. J is TRBJ1-5 and V is TRBV18; a possible D gene is TRBD1 (6 bases). Between the trimmed V and J ends, which lost 6 bases and 4 bases, there was a span of 16 bases. CDR3 length: 15 residues. Germline CDR1 KGHSH, CDR2 LQKENI. The CDR3 bases are TGTGCCAGCTCCGCCTACCACGGACAGAATCAGCCCCAGCATTTT. Protein product: CASSAYHGQNQPQHF.

This clone was observed a handful of times. The J gene is TRBJ2-3, the V gene TRBV11-3; TRBD1 is a possible D gene (6 bases). Trimming took off 6 bases at V and 6 bases at J, with 16 bases between the two ends. The CDR3 extends over 14 amino acids. Germline V gene sequence: CDR1 SGHNT, CDR2 YENEEA. This CDR3 reads CASRFTGTPDTQYF. The CDR3 DNA sequence: TGTGCCAGCAGGTTTACAGGGACCCCCGATACGCAGTATTTT.

The chain recombines TRBV5-1 with TRBJ2-1; D may match TRBD1 or TRBD2 (5 bases each). The CDR3 runs 17 residues. V was pared by 4 bases and J by 2 bases, with 19 bases between. Germline CDR1 is SGHRS and CDR2 is YFSETQ. The CDR3 reads CASSGGGSRAPYNEQFF. DNA for the CDR3: TGCGCCAGCAGCGGGGGTGGGTCGAGAGCCCCCTACAATGAGCAGTTCTTC.

This clone was observed a few times. The V call is TRBV1, the J call TRBJ1-5. TRBV1 is deemed a pseudogene. The CDR3 has 15 amino acids. CDR3 DNA: TGCGCCAGCAGCCAAGGTGACGGGAGGAATCAGCCCCAGCATTTT. Translation: CASSQGDGRNQPQHF.

CDR3 nucleotide sequence: TGTGCCTGGAGTTCGGGCGCGGACTATGGCTACACCTTC. Translating gives CAWSSGADYGYTF. The J gene is TRBJ1-2, the V gene TRBV30; D gene uncertain. The CDR3 totals 13 residues. V shed 2 bases and J shed 3 bases, with 10 bases lying between them. CDR1 and CDR2 (germline): GTSNPN, SVGIG (reference sequence).

V and J are TRBV5-1 and TRBJ1-4; D perhaps matches TRBD1 (5 bases). V shed 0 bases and J shed 4 bases, with 7 bases lying between them. Germline CDR1 is SGHRS and CDR2 is YFSETQ. CDR3 length equals 14 residues. The DNA of the CDR3 is TGCGCCAGCAGCTTGGAGGGACGTAATGAAAAACTGTTTTTT. The encoded protein is CASSLEGRNEKLFF.

By share, this clone ranks as medium-sized (0.01 to 0.1%). V gene TRBV6-7 combines with J gene TRBJ1-1, with D unclear. TRBV6-7 is an ORF for which the function is uncertain. The CDR3 totals 11 residues. V lost 2 bases to trimming and J lost 12 bases, with 10 bases between them. The CDR3 protein is CASSYEGKPFF. As DNA, the CDR3 is TGTGCCAGCAGTTACGAAGGGAAACCTTTCTTT.

This clone was observed a handful of times. The CDR3 nucleotides are TGCGCCAGCAGCTTGGGGTCGGGAGGATCCTACAATGAGCAGTTCTTC. Protein sequence: CASSLGSGGSYNEQFF. The rearrangement joins TRBV5-1 to TRBJ2-1, with 7 bases that match TRBD2. V lost 0 bases, J lost 1 base, and 4 bases stayed unmatched. CDR1 SGHRS and CDR2 YFSETQ come from the germline V gene. The CDR3 spans 16 residues. The variable domain in full, with the rest retrieved from reference TRBV5-1 and TRBJ2-1, is KAGVTQTPRYLIKTRGQQVTLSCSPISGHRSVSWYQQTPGQGLQFLFEYFSETQRNKGNFPGRFSGRQFSNSRSEMNVSTLELGDSALYLCASSLGSGGSYNEQFFGPGTRLTVL.

The V call is TRBV19, the J call TRBJ1-1, with D possibly TRBD1 on 5 matching bases. Trimming removed 6 bases from V and 0 bases from J, with 8 bases in between. The CDR3 totals 13 residues. Germline assignment: CDR1 LNHDA and CDR2 SQIVND (reference sequence). CDR3 sequence: CASSSTVNTEAFF. In nucleotides, the CDR3 is TGTGCCAGTAGCTCGACAGTGAACACTGAAGCTTTCTTT.

This clone was counted a few times. The chain carries TRBV9 and TRBJ1-1; D unclear. The CDR3 consists of 13 residues. V was pared by 2 bases and J by 7 bases, with 12 bases between. Germline loops: CDR1 SGDLS, CDR2 YYNGEE. The CDR3 is CASSVEPWGEAFF. CDR3 coding DNA: TGTGCCAGCAGCGTGGAGCCATGGGGTGAAGCTTTCTTT.

The gene calls are TRBV18 and TRBJ1-2; TRBD1 aligns across 8 bases. V dropped 3 bases and J dropped 2; count of bases not matched to a gene: 5. CDR3 size: 15 residues. Germline CDR1 and CDR2: KGHSH and LQKENI. In DNA, the CDR3 is TGTGCCAGCTCACCGGGACAGGCGACAAACTATGGCTACACCTTC. Translated, it gives CASSPGQATNYGYTF.

The table lists this clone with a few counts. The chain recombines TRBV5-1 with TRBJ1-1; D uncertain. V was cut by 0 bases and J by 8 bases, with 14 bases left in between. Germline CDR1 is SGHRS and CDR2 is YFSETQ. This CDR3 region has 14 residues. In DNA, the CDR3 is TGCGCCAGCAGCTTGGGGTTCCTCGGAGCGGAAGCTTTCTTT. Amino acid sequence: CASSLGFLGAEAFF.

The rearrangement joins TRBV19 to TRBJ1-2; D is uncertain. Trimming stripped 7 bases from V and 0 bases from J, with 12 bases between. In germline, CDR1 is LNHDA, CDR2 SQIVND (reference sequence). The CDR3 is 14 amino acids. The CDR3 sequence: CASTPGSANYGYTF. Here the CDR3 DNA reads TGTGCCAGTACTCCCGGCTCCGCTAACTATGGCTACACCTTC.

This clone was recorded many times. The chain uses TRBV9 and TRBJ1-1, with D uncertain. The V end was cut by 0 bases, the J end by 7 bases, with 10 bases between. CDR1 SGDLS and CDR2 YYNGEE come from the germline V gene. This CDR3 has 13 amino acids. The CDR3 DNA is TGTGCCAGCAGCGTAGGGACGTATGGTGAAGCTTTCTTT. It translates to CASSVGTYGEAFF.

This clone was picked up many times. CDR3 loop: CASSLHGTVNSPLHF. CDR3 nucleotide sequence: TGTGCCAGCAGCCTCCACGGGACAGTCAATTCACCCCTCCACTTT. The chain joins TRBV11-3 to TRBJ1-6; 7 positions agree with TRBD1. The V segment lost 5 bases and the J segment 7 bases; nucleotides outside the gene matches: 8. This CDR3 has 15 residues. Germline lookup yields CDR1 SGHNT and CDR2 YENEEA.

This clone was picked up many times. This rearrangement joins TRBV6-8 to TRBJ2-1; TRBD2 agrees at 16 bases. The CDR3 contains 20 residues. Germline V gene lookup returns CDR1 MNHGY and CDR2 SAAAGT. Trimming took 5 bases from V and 3 from J; bases not matched to a gene: 13. For the CDR3, the DNA is TGTGCCAGCAGTCCACCCGCCGGGACTAGCGGGAGGGCCGTCTACAATGAGCAGTTCTTC. Protein product: CASSPPAGTSGRAVYNEQFF.

In this sample, this clone turned up many times. The chain recombines TRBV11-3 with TRBJ1-4; D gene ambiguous. The CDR3 runs to 14 residues. Trimming left V 5 bases short and J 4 bases short, with 11 bases between. Germline CDR1 reads SGHNT; CDR2 reads YENEEA. CDR3 sequence: CASSPGDINEKLFF. The CDR3 DNA reads TGTGCCAGCAGCCCAGGAGATATTAATGAAAAACTGTTTTTT.

This chain links TRBV10-3 with TRBJ1-2; unclear D gene. V lost 0 bases and J 4 bases, leaving 18 bases between the germline ends. Germline V gene lookup returns CDR1 ENHRY and CDR2 SYGVKD. This CDR3 region has 17 residues. This chain's CDR3 is CAISESSEGTFLYGYTF. CDR3 nucleotide sequence: TGTGCCATCAGTGAGTCGTCGGAAGGCACCTTCCTCTATGGCTACACCTTC.

V is TRBV23-1 and J is TRBJ2-5; 11 bases are shared with TRBD2. TRBV23-1 is marked as an open reading frame, function uncertain. There are 14 residues in the CDR3. V lost 6 bases, J lost 2 bases, and 2 bases stayed unmatched. The chain's CDR3 is CASRLAGGQETQYF. CDR3 in DNA: TGCGCCAGCAGGCTAGCGGGGGGTCAAGAGACCCAGTACTTC.

This clone was seen a handful of times. The J gene is TRBJ2-2, the V gene TRBV7-8; D might be TRBD1 (5 bases). CDR1 is SGHVS, CDR2 FQNEAQ, per germline. Trimming took 7 bases from V and 5 from J, leaving 11 bases between them. The CDR3 spans 13 residues. Written as DNA, the CDR3 is TGTGCCAGCACCTATCAGGGAACCGGGGAGCTGTTTTTT. Translation gives CASTYQGTGELFF.

This clone appeared many times. V usage is TRBV6-8 and J usage is TRBJ2-5, with TRBD2 as a possible D gene (5 bases). V was pared by 10 bases and J by 3 bases, with 15 bases between. The CDR3 loop spans 13 amino acids. CDR1 and CDR2 (germline): MNHGY, SAAAGT. Here the CDR3 DNA reads TGTGCCATTGGCATGCGGGTCGAAGAGACCCAGTACTTC. Encoded protein: CAIGMRVEETQYF.

This clone was recorded a few times. The chain is built from TRBV11-3 and TRBJ2-3, with 10 bases fitting TRBD2. The CDR3 has 15 amino acids. Germline lookup yields CDR1 SGHNT and CDR2 YENEEA. The V gene end was trimmed by 8 bases and the J gene end by 2 bases; junction bases not matched to a gene: 7. CDR3 amino acids: CASGLLAGNTDTQYF. CDR3 in DNA: TGTGCCAGCGGACTACTAGCGGGAAACACAGATACGCAGTATTTT.

The V and J genes are TRBV18 and TRBJ1-1; weak D call: TRBD1 (6 bases). There are 14 residues in the CDR3. The V and J ends lost 3 bases and 1 base respectively, with 9 bases between them. CDR1 KGHSH and CDR2 LQKENI come from the germline V gene. Written as DNA, the CDR3 is TGTGCCAGCTCACCCCTGGGACAGAACACTGAAGCTTTCTTT. It codes for CASSPLGQNTEAFF.

The V gene is TRBV15, the J gene TRBJ2-5; a possible D gene is TRBD2 (6 bases). Trimming stripped 0 bases from V and 2 bases from J, with 13 bases between. This CDR3 has 16 amino acids. Per germline, CDR1 LNHNV and CDR2 YYDKDF (reference sequence). CDR3 bases: TGTGCCACCAGCAGAGAAACAATCCGGGGGCAAGAGACCCAGTACTTC. It is translated as CATSRETIRGQETQYF.

In this sample, this clone turned up a few times. The V and J genes are TRBV11-3 and TRBJ2-1; the match to TRBD2 covers 8 bases. The CDR3 sequence is 15 residues long. J was trimmed by 3 bases and V by 5 bases; bases with no gene match: 6. Germline V gene lookup returns CDR1 SGHNT and CDR2 YENEEA. The CDR3 protein is CASSRGGGSYNEQFF. CDR3 DNA: TGTGCCAGCAGCCGGGGGGGCGGGAGCTACAATGAGCAGTTCTTC. Looking up the rest from reference TRBV11-3 and TRBJ2-1 gives the full variable domain: EAGVVQSPRYKIIEKKQPVAFWCNPISGHNTLYWYLQNLGQGPELLIRYENEEAVDDSQLPKDRFSAERLKGVDSTLKIQPAELGDSAVYLCASSRGGGSYNEQFFGPGTRLTVL.

The chain employs TRBV19 and TRBJ1-3; TRBD1 aligns across 7 bases. This CDR3 region has 16 residues. The germline V gene encodes CDR1 LNHDA and CDR2 SQIVND (reference sequence). The V and J ends lost 7 bases and 0 bases, in that order; junction bases with no gene match: 9. The CDR3 loop is CASTKGQTSSGNTIYF. The CDR3 DNA follows: TGTGCCAGTACCAAGGGACAGACGAGCTCTGGAAACACCATATATTTT.

In DNA, the CDR3 is TGTGCCACCAGCAGAGATCAGGAGGGGCAGAACTATGGCTACACCTTC. This translates into CATSRDQEGQNYGYTF. The chain employs TRBV15 and TRBJ1-2; a possible D gene is TRBD1 (5 bases). Germline V lookup: CDR1 LNHNV, CDR2 YYDKDF (reference sequence). Trimming removed 0 bases at V and 2 bases at J, with 13 bases between. The CDR3 runs 16 residues.

This clone appeared a few times. J is TRBJ2-1 and V is TRBV11-3; 8 bases match TRBD2. V gave up 3 bases and J gave up 9 bases; unmatched junction bases: 10. Germline CDR1 is SGHNT and CDR2 is YENEEA. The length of the CDR3 is 15 residues. CDR3 residues: CASSLGLVGFSEQFF. The CDR3 region has the DNA TGTGCCAGCAGCTTGGGACTAGTCGGATTTAGTGAGCAGTTCTTC.

The J gene is TRBJ2-1, the V gene TRBV18; the D is unclear. Trimming shortened V by 3 bases and J by 8 bases, and 8 bases separated the two germline ends. CDR1 is KGHSH, CDR2 LQKENI, per germline. The CDR3 loop spans 12 amino acids. This CDR3 reads CASSPFPDEQFF. CDR3 nucleotides: TGTGCCAGCTCACCCTTTCCGGATGAGCAGTTCTTC. The entire variable domain, with the rest obtained from reference TRBV18 and TRBJ2-1, is as follows: NAGVMQNPRHLVRRRGQEARLRCSPMKGHSHVYWYRQLPEEGLKFMVYLQKENIIDESGMPKERFSAEFPKEGPSILRIQQVVRGDSAAYFCASSPFPDEQFFGPGTRLTVL.